This T cell receptor beta chain was sequenced during a study of cytomegalovirus exposure and HLA in healthy donors. Overall study context: In a previous analysis, approximately 110 million unique TCR beta sequences were found from some 200 million T cells. Membership in the Caucasian-associated ancestry cluster was found for about 80% of approximately 380 genotyped donors.

The PCR was carried out with 60 Vbeta primers and 13 Jbeta primers. The method was immunoSEQ multiplex PCR; TCRdb's version includes in-frame clones alone and lacks a portion of them. The sample shows around 210,000 clones, 70% to 90% of them seen only once. On this clone: Its antigen is undetermined.

The length of the CDR3 is 14 residues. Between the trimmed V and J ends, which lost 7 bases and 3 bases, there was a span of 16 bases. Per the germline V gene, CDR1 is LNHDA and CDR2 is SQIVND (reference sequence). Study results and limitations: Further analysis, carried out later, found HLA-associated TCR beta chains more clonally expanded than equally common other chains.

The sequence derives from a girl aged 2-10 years in good health and CMV-seronegative. Sequenced material: PBMCs. The chain couples TRBV19 to TRBJ2-7, with a weak D call TRBD1 (7 bases). The CDR3 protein is CASTPGGLNYEQYF. The DNA for the CDR3 is TGTGCCAGTACCCCAGGGGGGCTTAACTACGAGCAGTACTTC.